Presented here are 5 T cell receptor beta chains from one specimen sequenced in a study of cytomegalovirus exposure and HLA in healthy donors. PCR amplification relied on 60 Vbeta primers (plus 13 Jbeta primers). Data came from immunoSEQ multiplex PCR; TCRdb stores just in-frame clones and leaves some out. The sample yields more than 95,000 clones, about 68% seen once. The sequenced sample was PBMCs. These receptors were obtained from a man aged 40-55 years in good health and CMV-seropositive.

The rearrangement joins TRBV12-5 to TRBJ1-1; the match to TRBD1 covers 7 bases. The CDR3 is made up of 13 amino acids. Trimming took 1 base from V and 6 from J; bases not matched to a gene: 2. Germline V gene data show CDR1 as LGHNT and CDR2 as FRNRAP. In DNA, the CDR3 is TGTGCTAGTGGTTTGGGCGGGACAGCTGAAGCTTTCTTT. The encoded protein is CASGLGGTAEAFF. The complete variable domain, with remaining parts taken from reference TRBV12-5 and TRBJ1-1, reads DARVTQTPRHKVTEMGQEVTMRCQPILGHNTVFWYRQTMMQGLELLAYFRNRAPLDDSGMPKDRFSAEMPDATLATLKIQPSEPRDSAVYFCASGLGGTAEAFFGQGTRLTVV.

This rearrangement joins TRBV7-8 to TRBJ2-2; 16 bases match TRBD2. This CDR3 region has 19 residues. V shed 2 bases and J 5 bases; nucleotides not matched to a gene: 8. CDR1 is SGHVS and CDR2 is FQNEAQ in the germline V gene. CDR3: CASSLSGTSGRARTGELFF. In DNA form, the CDR3 reads TGTGCCAGCAGCTTAAGCGGGACTAGCGGGAGGGCCCGAACCGGGGAGCTGTTTTTT. The full variable domain, rest sourced from reference TRBV7-8 and TRBJ2-2, is GAGVSQSPRYKVAKRGQDVALRCDPISGHVSLFWYQQALGQGPEFLTYFQNEAQLDKSGLPSDRFFAERPEGSVSTLKIQRTQQEDSAVYLCASSLSGTSGRARTGELFFGEGSRLTVL.

CDR3 sequence reads: CASSVGLAGASSYNEQFF. CDR3 DNA: TGTGCCAGCAGCGTAGGGCTAGCGGGGGCAAGCTCCTACAATGAGCAGTTCTTC. The V and J genes are TRBV9 and TRBJ2-1; TRBD2 matches 10 bases. The trim removed 0 bases at V and 0 bases at J, leaving 6 bases unmatched. Germline CDR1 reads SGDLS; CDR2 reads YYNGEE. The CDR3 has 18 amino acids.

V is TRBV5-1 and J is TRBJ1-2; D remains unclear. CDR3 length equals 15 residues. V lost 0 bases and J lost 4, with 13 bases in between. The germline V gene encodes CDR1 SGHRS and CDR2 YFSETQ. CDR3 DNA sequence: TGCGCCAGCAGCTTGGTGAGAGGGATGGGCTATGGCTACACCTTC. It specifies CASSLVRGMGYGYTF.

This clone was observed a single time. The V call is TRBV6-5, the J call TRBJ2-1; 9 positions match TRBD2. V lost 1 base to trimming and J lost 14 bases; unmatched junction nucleotides: 12. The CDR3 runs to 15 residues. Germline CDR1 MNHEY, CDR2 SVGAGI. The DNA of the CDR3 is TGTGCCAGCAGTTACTTAATAGCGGGAGCGACCAGAAAGTTCTTC. Residues: CASSYLIAGATRKFF.